One sample yielded the 11 T cell receptor beta chains listed below, sequenced in a study of blood T cell repertoires in COVID-19. The repertoire was sequenced with immunoSEQ multiplex PCR; TCRdb's copy has only in-frame clones and lacks some. The data hold fewer than 400,000 clones, with approximately 90% observed a single time. Specimen: PBMCs or T cells enriched from blood (not recorded which). The receptors shown here come from a man aged 25 to 45 who had recovered from COVID-19.

This sequence joins TRBV10-3 and TRBJ2-6; maybe TRBD2 (5 bases). From germline, CDR1 is ENHRY and CDR2 SYGVKD. V was trimmed by 2 bases and J by 3 bases, leaving 5 bases between them. CDR3 length equals 14 residues. CDR3 sequence reads: CAISEGSGANVLTF. The CDR3 region has the DNA TGTGCCATCAGTGAGGGGAGTGGGGCCAACGTCCTGACTTTC.

This clone has more than one count but fewer than ten. V gene TRBV21-1 combines with J gene TRBJ2-7; the table's D call, TRBD1, has no DNA check behind it. TRBV21-1 is recorded as a pseudogene. The CDR3 sequence is 17 residues long. The CDR3 here is CASSKDRWTGGDAEQYF. The CDR3 region has the DNA TGTGCCAGCAGCAAGGATAGGTGGACAGGGGGTGACGCGGAGCAGTACTTC.

This sequence joins TRBV24-1 and TRBJ1-2; the D gene is possibly TRBD1 (6 bases). CDR3 length equals 14 residues. V was shortened by 1 base and J by 7 bases, with 12 bases between the two germline ends. Germline V gives CDR1 KGHDR, CDR2 SFDVKD. CDR3 in amino acids: CATSDLSQGSGYTF. DNA of the CDR3: TGTGCCACCAGTGATTTATCCCAGGGGAGTGGCTACACCTTC.

There are many counts of this clone. This chain joins TRBV7-8 and TRBJ1-1; D is possibly TRBD1 (5 bases). In germline, CDR1 is SGHVS, CDR2 FQNEAQ. The germline V and J ends were trimmed by 4 bases and 0 bases, with 12 bases remaining between them. CDR3 length: 15 amino acids. In nucleotides, the CDR3 is TGTGCCAGCAGCTCCCGGACAATTATGAACACTGAAGCTTTCTTT. Residues: CASSSRTIMNTEAFF.

V usage is TRBV5-1 and J usage is TRBJ2-1; 7 nucleotides agree with TRBD1. J was trimmed by 7 bases and V by 4 bases; bases with no gene match: 2. The CDR3 totals 12 residues. From germline, CDR1 is SGHRS and CDR2 YFSETQ. The CDR3 region has the DNA TGCGCCAGCAGCCGACAGGGTAATGAGCAGTTCTTC. Its translation is CASSRQGNEQFF.

The chain recombines TRBV24-1 with TRBJ2-2; D remains ambiguous. CDR3 length equals 11 residues. V shed 5 bases and J shed 6 bases, with 3 bases lying between them. Germline V gives CDR1 KGHDR, CDR2 SFDVKD. CDR3 DNA sequence: TGTGCCACCAGTGCGGCCGGGGAGCTGTTTTTT. It is translated as CATSAAGELFF.

This clone turned up a few times. V usage is TRBV11-2 and J usage is TRBJ1-6; TRBD1 aligns across 12 bases. Trimming removed 5 bases from V and 6 bases from J; junction bases left unmatched: 2. CDR1 is SGHAT, CDR2 FQNNGV, per germline. The CDR3 runs 15 residues. In DNA, the CDR3 is TGTGCCAGCAGCGGGACAGGGGGCCCTAATTCACCCCTCCACTTT. Its protein product is CASSGTGGPNSPLHF.

This clone was detected only once. The chain uses TRBV5-5 and TRBJ1-2, with TRBD1 as a possible D gene (6 bases). CDR1 SGHKS and CDR2 YYEKEE come from the germline V gene (reference sequence). The CDR3 contains 16 residues. Trimming took off 0 bases at V and 4 bases at J, with 16 bases between the two ends. The chain's CDR3 is CASSLGGTTIGYGYTF. CDR3 bases: TGTGCCAGCAGCTTGGGGGGGACAACGATTGGCTATGGCTACACCTTC.

V and J are TRBV28 and TRBJ2-5; 8 nucleotides line up with TRBD2. CDR1 MDHEN and CDR2 SYDVKM come from the germline V gene. CDR3 size: 14 residues. The trim removed 7 bases at V and 2 bases at J, leaving 6 bases unmatched. The DNA of the CDR3 is TGTGCCAGCATCCCGACGGGGGGGCAAGAGACCCAGTACTTC. It encodes CASIPTGGQETQYF.

This chain joins TRBV5-1 and TRBJ2-5, with 9 bases that match TRBD1. Germline V gene lookup returns CDR1 SGHRS and CDR2 YFSETQ. The ends lost 4 bases at V and 3 bases at J; junction bases unmatched: 4. The CDR3 loop spans 14 amino acids. CDR3 in DNA: TGCGCCAGCAGCGGGGGACAGGGAGAAGAGACCCAGTACTTC. Its protein is CASSGGQGEETQYF.

The rearrangement uses TRBV3-1 (or the pseudogene TRBV3-2) and TRBJ1-1; D unclear. The CDR3 is 11 residues long. The ends were cut back, 5 bases at V and 4 bases at J, with 5 bases in the middle. CDR1 and CDR2 from the germline V gene are LGHDT and YNNKEL (reference sequence). The CDR3 DNA is TGTGCCAGCAGCTCTCGCACTGAAGCTTTCTTT. Its protein is CASSSRTEAFF.